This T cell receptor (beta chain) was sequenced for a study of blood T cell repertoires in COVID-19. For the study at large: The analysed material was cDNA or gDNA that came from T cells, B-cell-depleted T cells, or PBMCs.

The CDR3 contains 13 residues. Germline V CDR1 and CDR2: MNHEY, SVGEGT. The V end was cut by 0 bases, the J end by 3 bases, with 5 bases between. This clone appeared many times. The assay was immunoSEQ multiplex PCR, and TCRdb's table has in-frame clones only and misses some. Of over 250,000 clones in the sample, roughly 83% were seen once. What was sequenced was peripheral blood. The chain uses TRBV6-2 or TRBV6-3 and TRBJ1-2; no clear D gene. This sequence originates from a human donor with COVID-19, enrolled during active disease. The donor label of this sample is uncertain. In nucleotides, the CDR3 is TGTGCCAGCAGTTACTCTTTAGACTATGGCTACACCTTC. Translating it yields CASSYSLDYGYTF.